These 9 T cell receptor beta chains came from one sample sequenced in a study of T cell repertoires in cytomegalovirus infection (dated by TCRdb to about 2019). Sequenced using an Illumina HiSeq 1500. The public reads were reprocessed in TCRdb via fastp at Q25 and MiXCR, keeping in-frame beta chains. Here each entry gathers all rows of one CDR3 protein and keeps the most common genes and DNA. The sample yields around 200,000 distinct CDR3 sequences; 17% were counted once. Of the sample, roughly a quarter is held by the ten largest clones. The sequencing sample was made of CD8+ T cells from PBMCs. The receptors were gathered from a human donor in good health (CMV status not recorded). Some clones in this sample may be carry-over from other donors' samples.

The J gene is TRBJ1-5, the V gene TRBV20-1; D not certain. The germline CDR1 and CDR2 sequences are DFQATT and SNEGSKA (reference sequence). The CDR3 consists of 12 residues. V was cut by 4 bases and J by 2 bases, with 6 bases left in between. The CDR3 here is CSATGRNQPQHF. The CDR3 nucleotides read TGCAGTGCTACCGGGCGCAATCAGCCCCAGCATTTT.

This clonotype occurred many times. The chain recombines TRBV7-9 with TRBJ2-7, with D possibly called TRBD1 or TRBD2 (6 bases each). The CDR3 consists of 14 residues. In germline, CDR1 is SEHNR, CDR2 FQNEAQ (reference sequence). V gave up 1 base and J gave up 2 bases, with 9 bases separating them. CDR3: CASSLGGGPYEQYF. CDR3 nucleotides: TGTGCCAGCAGCTTAGGAGGGGGGCCCTACGAGCAGTACTTC.

This rearrangement joins TRBV28 to TRBJ1-4; D unresolved. V lost 4 bases and J lost 7, with 16 bases in between. The germline V gene has CDR1 MDHEN and CDR2 SYDVKM. The CDR3 extends over 15 amino acids. CDR3 in amino acids: CASSYGVVHREKLFF. Written as DNA, the CDR3 is TGTGCCAGCAGTTATGGGGTGGTACATCGTGAAAAACTGTTTTTT.

This clonotype was observed a few times. The chain has TRBV28 and TRBJ2-2; unclear D gene. The V end was cut by 3 bases, the J end by 6 bases, with 8 bases between. The CDR3 runs 13 residues. Germline V gene lookup returns CDR1 MDHEN and CDR2 SYDVKM. The CDR3 sequence: CASSFPLSGELFF. In DNA, the CDR3 is TGTGCCAGCAGTTTCCCCCTTTCCGGGGAGCTGTTTTTT.

The V call is TRBV2, the J call TRBJ1-3; D is uncertain. The length of the CDR3 is 15 residues. Germline V gene data show CDR1 as SNHLY and CDR2 as FYNNEI. Trimming pared 4 bases from V and 2 bases from J, leaving 12 bases between. This CDR3 is CASSGGPGAGNTIYF. For the CDR3, the DNA is TGTGCCAGCAGTGGGGGTCCCGGGGCTGGAAACACCATATATTTT. Full variable domain (outside the CDR3, taken from reference TRBV2 and TRBJ1-3): EPEVTQTPSHQVTQMGQEVILRCVPISNHLYFYWYRQILGQKVEFLVSFYNNEISEKSEIFDDQFSVERPDGSNFTLKIRSTKLEDSAMYFCASSGGPGAGNTIYFGEGSWLTVV.

J is TRBJ2-4 and V is TRBV7-9, with 7 bases aligning to TRBD1. Germline-derived CDR1 and CDR2 are SEHNR and FQNEAQ (reference sequence). The trim removed 3 bases at V and 0 bases at J, leaving 8 bases unmatched. The CDR3 covers 17 residues. This CDR3 is CASSLTGSEIAKNIQYF. The CDR3 coding sequence is TGTGCCAGCAGCTTGACAGGGTCGGAGATAGCCAAAAACATTCAGTACTTC.

This clonotype appeared a few times. This chain links TRBV28 with TRBJ2-7, with TRBD1 as a possible D gene (6 bases). CDR1 and CDR2 (germline): MDHEN, SYDVKM. The length of the CDR3 is 17 residues. V was shortened by 2 bases and J by 0 bases, with 17 bases between the two germline ends. The CDR3 DNA reads as TGTGCCAGCAGTTTAAGGGTGACAGGCCCGATCTCCTACGAGCAGTACTTC. Its protein is CASSLRVTGPISYEQYF.

This clonotype was seen a handful of times. The rearrangement links TRBV5-6 to TRBJ2-5; 11 positions agree with TRBD1. The CDR3 runs 15 residues. Trimming took 2 bases from V and 6 from J; bases not matched to a gene: 6. CDR1 is SGHDT and CDR2 is YYEEEE in the germline V gene. The CDR3 DNA reads as TGTGCCAGCAGCTTCGGGACAGGGGGGTCGAAGACCCAGTACTTC. Translation gives CASSFGTGGSKTQYF.

This clonotype came up a few times. The chain employs TRBV20-1 and TRBJ2-7; D is unclear. The CDR3 contains 14 residues. Germline lookup yields CDR1 DFQATT and CDR2 SNEGSKA (reference sequence). V shed 0 bases and J shed 3 bases, with 12 bases lying between them. CDR3 in DNA: TGCAGTGCTAGAGATATAACCAAGGGCTACGAGCAGTACTTC. This encodes CSARDITKGYEQYF.